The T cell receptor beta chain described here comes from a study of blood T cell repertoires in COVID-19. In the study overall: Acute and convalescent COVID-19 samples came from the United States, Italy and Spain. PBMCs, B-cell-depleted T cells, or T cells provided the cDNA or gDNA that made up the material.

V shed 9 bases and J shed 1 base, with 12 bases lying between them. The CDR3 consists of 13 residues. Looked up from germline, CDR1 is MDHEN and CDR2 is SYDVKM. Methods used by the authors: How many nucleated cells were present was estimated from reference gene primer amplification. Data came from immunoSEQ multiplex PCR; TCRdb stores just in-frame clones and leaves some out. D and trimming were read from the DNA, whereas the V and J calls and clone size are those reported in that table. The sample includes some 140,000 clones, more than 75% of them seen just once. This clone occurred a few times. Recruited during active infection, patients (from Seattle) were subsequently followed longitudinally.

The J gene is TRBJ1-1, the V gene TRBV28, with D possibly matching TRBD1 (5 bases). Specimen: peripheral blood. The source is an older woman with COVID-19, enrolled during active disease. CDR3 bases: TGTGCCAGTCGGTGGGGGGGGAACACTGAAGCTTTCTTT. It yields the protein CASRWGGNTEAFF.